This entry features one T cell receptor beta chain sequence. Its specificity is not known. This table comes from immunoSEQ multiplex PCR, and its TCRdb copy is limited to in-frame clones, with some not included. Of 150,000 or so clones detected, 86% appear once; the ten largest clones hold 2% to 3%. These donors were members of the roughly 120-subject validation cohort, a group separate from the approximately 670-subject first cohort. The sample comes from a study of cytomegalovirus exposure and HLA in healthy donors. Findings and limits, study-wide: In a later analysis, first-cohort TCR clusters were found to tend to co-occur in the 120 or so validation repertoires. The classifier reportedly diagnosed cytomegalovirus status with high sensitivity and specificity.

Germline V gene sequence: CDR1 MNHNY, CDR2 SVGAGI (reference sequence). With V trimmed by 4 bases and J by 7 bases, 15 bases remained unmatched. The length of the CDR3 is 16 residues. The rearrangement links TRBV6-6 to TRBJ1-2, with TRBD1 identical over 7 bases. This TCR was sampled from a man between 18 and 35 years old in good health and CMV-seropositive. Source material: PBMCs. The CDR3, as DNA: TGTGCCAGCAGTTCCTCAAGGGGACAGAATGGGGTTGGCTACACCTTC. Protein: CASSSSRGQNGVGYTF.